This T cell receptor (beta chain) was identified in a study of T-cell reconstitution after alpha-beta-depleted transplantation in children. Study outcomes and limitations: Roughly two months post-transplant, alpha-beta T cells reportedly originated from several hundred graft clones that had expanded. Diversity and T-cell counts at one year after transplant derived mostly from new T cells.

The V gene lost 6 bases and the J gene lost 6 bases, with 19 bases spanning the gap. CDR1 and CDR2 (germline): MNHEY, SVGAGI. The CDR3 runs 15 residues. For TCRbeta, the library was prepared with unique molecular identifiers. TCRdb called the PCR reads again in MiXCR, with one record for every CDR3 protein. The repertoire includes 300,000 to 350,000 distinct CDR3 sequences, 16% of them detected once, and about 41% sits in the top ten. This clonotype was detected a few times. Its specificity is unknown. The source was PBMCs, mostly from graft donor cells, collected 360 days after TCRalphabeta/CD19-depleted stem cell transplant. The sequence was obtained from a male patient aged 2 to 9 who had a stem cell transplant for acute lymphoblastic leukemia, so the T cells may come from the graft donor. The chain joins TRBV6-5 to TRBJ2-3; weak D call: TRBD2 (6 bases). The CDR3: CASRRDPGRQDTQYF. In DNA form, the CDR3 reads TGTGCCAGCAGGCGGGACCCCGGGCGGCAGGATACGCAGTATTTT.